This passage covers 32 T cell receptor beta chains from one sample sequenced in a study of shared clonotypes between healthy human individuals. Sequenced by immunoSEQ multiplex PCR; TCRdb stores in-frame clones only, minus some. Here the sample spans 2 million to 2.5 million clones, 85% to 95% being singletons. The sample comprised naive CD4+ T cells from PBMCs. Subset reported: CD45RA+ positively selected. The receptors come from a man younger than 35 in good health. Some clones in this sample may be carry-over from other donors' samples.

The chain carries TRBV9 and TRBJ2-4, with 8 bases fitting TRBD2. Germline V CDR1 and CDR2: SGDLS, YYNGEE. There are 14 residues in the CDR3. Trimming cost V 2 bases and J 13 bases; bases outside gene matches: 11. The CDR3 DNA reads TGTGCCAGCAGCGTTCAACCGGGAGGGCCGGAACAGTACTTC. Residues: CASSVQPGGPEQYF.

The chain has TRBV2 and TRBJ1-1; D unclear. Germline lookup yields CDR1 SNHLY and CDR2 FYNNEI. This CDR3 region has 13 residues. With 8 bases removed from V and 1 base from J, the gap between germline ends came to 11 bases. CDR3 amino acids: CASLIEGNTEAFF. CDR3 nucleotide sequence: TGTGCCAGCTTGATAGAGGGGAACACTGAAGCTTTCTTT.

The rearrangement links TRBV5-4 to TRBJ2-7, with D tentatively TRBD2 (5 bases). From germline, CDR1 is SGHNT and CDR2 YYREEE (reference sequence). The V and J ends lost 0 bases and 5 bases respectively, with 18 bases between them. The CDR3 is made up of 16 amino acids. CDR3: CASSLASSGPLHEQYF. The CDR3 coding sequence is TGTGCCAGCAGCTTGGCCAGCAGCGGCCCACTACACGAGCAGTACTTC.

This clone appeared once. The rearrangement links TRBV9 to TRBJ1-3; no clear D gene. V shed 4 bases and J shed 2 bases, with 10 bases lying between them. The CDR3 contains 14 residues. Germline CDR1 is SGDLS and CDR2 is YYNGEE. The chain's CDR3 is CASSPHGPGNTIYF. The CDR3 DNA follows: TGTGCCAGCAGCCCCCATGGCCCTGGAAACACCATATATTTT.

Regarding this clone: This same CDR3 is encoded by further DNA sequences in the sample. The chain couples TRBV28 to TRBJ2-5; 7 bases map to TRBD2. Germline V gene lookup returns CDR1 MDHEN and CDR2 SYDVKM. Trimming removed 5 bases from V and 5 bases from J; junction bases left unmatched: 8. This CDR3 has 14 residues. The DNA of the CDR3 is TGTGCCAGCAGTCCCACGGGAGGAGTGGAGACCCAGTACTTC. Translation: CASSPTGGVETQYF.

This clone has just one count. This sequence joins TRBV7-2 and TRBJ2-3, with a weak D call TRBD2 (5 bases). Looked up from germline, CDR1 is SGHTA and CDR2 is FQGNSA. Trimming removed 5 bases from V and 6 bases from J, with 21 bases in between. There are 16 residues in the CDR3. DNA of the CDR3: TGTGCCAGCAGCACACCGCGCGGTCGGGATGGGGATACGCAGTATTTT. The encoded protein is CASSTPRGRDGDTQYF.

The gene calls are TRBV7-2 and TRBJ2-2; perhaps TRBD1 as D (5 bases). This CDR3 has 15 amino acids. The V end lost 1 base, the J end lost 7 bases, and 13 bases lay between the germline ends. Germline assignment: CDR1 SGHTA and CDR2 FQGNSA. As DNA, the CDR3 is TGTGCCAGCAGCTTAGTTGGGGCGCAGGTCGGGGAGCTGTTTTTT. Translated, it gives CASSLVGAQVGELFF.

The J gene is TRBJ1-3, the V gene TRBV16; no definite D call. Germline loops: CDR1 KGHSY, CDR2 FQNENV. The CDR3 sequence is 14 residues long. V lost 4 bases and J lost 3, with 10 bases in between. The CDR3 is CASSPEYGGNTIYF. CDR3 coding DNA: TGTGCCAGCAGCCCGGAGTACGGTGGAAACACCATATATTTT. Supplemented by reference TRBV16 and TRBJ1-3, the full variable domain reads GEEVAQTPKHLVRGEGQKAKLYCAPIKGHSYVFWYQQVLKNEFKFLISFQNENVFDETGMPKERFSAKCLPNSPCSLEIQATKLEDSAVYFCASSPEYGGNTIYFGEGSWLTVV.

The gene calls are TRBV29-1 and TRBJ2-1, with a possible D match to TRBD2 (6 bases). The CDR3 spans 14 residues. V was cut by 7 bases and J by 10 bases, with 23 bases left in between. Germline CDR1 reads SQVTM; CDR2 reads ANQGSEA. Here the CDR3 reads CSARGTSLGGEQFF. The DNA of the CDR3 is TGCAGCGCCAGAGGGACTTCCCTTGGCGGCGAGCAGTTCTTC.

A word on this clone: The same CDR3 can be traced to other DNA sequences in this sample. V usage is TRBV19 and J usage is TRBJ1-2; 7 nucleotides match TRBD1. Germline loops: CDR1 LNHDA, CDR2 SQIVND (reference sequence). The CDR3 length is 14 residues. The J segment lost 4 bases and the V segment lost 3 bases, leaving 5 bases of the junction unmatched. In DNA form, the CDR3 reads TGTGCCAGTAGTATTAGGGGGCGCGGCTATGGCTACACCTTC. As protein: CASSIRGRGYGYTF.

This chain uses TRBV28 with TRBJ1-4, with TRBD1 as a possible D gene (5 bases). The CDR3 is 15 residues long. Germline lookup yields CDR1 MDHEN and CDR2 SYDVKM. Between the trimmed V and J ends, which lost 5 bases and 8 bases, there was a span of 18 bases. The CDR3 protein is CASSPPQAGREKLFF. As DNA, the CDR3 is TGTGCCAGCAGTCCACCCCAGGCAGGGAGGGAAAAACTGTTTTTT.

This chain uses TRBV28 with TRBJ2-7; tentative D call: TRBD1 (5 bases). Germline-derived CDR1 and CDR2 are MDHEN and SYDVKM. The V end was cut by 8 bases, the J end by 9 bases, with 14 bases between. This CDR3 is 11 amino acids long. CDR3 in amino acids: CASQGLIGQYF. As DNA, the CDR3 is TGTGCCAGCCAGGGCCTCATTGGGCAGTACTTC. Drawing the rest from reference TRBV28 and TRBJ2-7, the complete variable domain is DVKVTQSSRYLVKRTGEKVFLECVQDMDHENMFWYRQDPGLGLRLIYFSYDVKMKEKGDIPEGYSVSREKKERFSLILESASTNQTSMYLCASQGLIGQYFGPGTRLTVT.

As concerns this clone: Other DNA sequences in this sample translate to the same CDR3. The V and J genes are TRBV5-1 and TRBJ2-5, with D perhaps assigned TRBD1 or TRBD2 (6 bases each). The CDR3 has 15 amino acids. The germline V gene has CDR1 SGHRS and CDR2 YFSETQ. V lost 0 bases and J 5 bases, leaving 14 bases between the germline ends. This chain's CDR3 is CASSLVPGAGETQYF. As DNA, the CDR3 is TGCGCCAGCAGCTTGGTTCCGGGGGCAGGGGAGACCCAGTACTTC.

This chain joins TRBV30 and TRBJ2-2, with D possibly matching TRBD2 (5 bases). V was cut by 1 base and J by 9 bases, with 12 bases left in between. Germline V gene sequence: CDR1 GTSNPN, CDR2 SVGIG (reference sequence). The CDR3 runs 13 residues. CDR3: CAWSGRASRELFF. CDR3 in DNA: TGTGCCTGGAGTGGAAGGGCTAGCAGGGAGCTGTTTTTT. Variable domain in full (rest from reference TRBV30 and TRBJ2-2): SQTIHQWPATLVQPVGSPLSLECTVEGTSNPNLYWYRQAAGRGLQLLFYSVGIGQISSEVPQNLSASRPQDRQFILSSKKLLLSDSGFYLCAWSGRASRELFFGEGSRLTVL.

In regard to this clone: Within the sample, other DNA sequences also encode this same CDR3. J is TRBJ2-1 and V is TRBV5-1; D is perhaps TRBD1 (5 bases). The CDR3 extends over 14 amino acids. Germline lookup yields CDR1 SGHRS and CDR2 YFSETQ. V lost 0 bases, J lost 4 bases, and 8 bases lay in between. This CDR3 reads CASSLVPGYNEQFF. The CDR3 nucleotides read TGCGCCAGCAGCTTGGTACCAGGGTACAATGAGCAGTTCTTC.

The rearrangement joins TRBV27 to TRBJ1-1; D gene unclear. The CDR3 has 13 amino acids. Between the trimmed V and J ends, which lost 6 bases and 1 base, there was a span of 9 bases. Germline CDR1 MNHEY, CDR2 SMNVEV (reference sequence). CDR3 sequence reads: CASSVPGNTEAFF. CDR3 DNA: TGTGCCAGCAGCGTTCCCGGGAACACTGAAGCTTTCTTT.

The CDR3 sequence: CASRTDRLGEQYF. The CDR3 nucleotides are TGTGCCAGCAGAACCGACAGGCTGGGCGAGCAGTACTTC. The rearrangement joins TRBV6-5 to TRBJ2-7; possible D gene TRBD1, 6 bases. The CDR3 contains 13 residues. CDR1 is MNHEY, CDR2 SVGAGI, per germline. Trimming removed 6 bases at V and 6 bases at J, with 15 bases between.

Note on this clone: Other DNA sequences from this sample encode an identical CDR3 as well. This chain joins TRBV6-5 and TRBJ1-2; D is uncertain. CDR1 and CDR2 (germline): MNHEY, SVGAGI. The CDR3 extends over 12 amino acids. V lost 0 bases, J lost 4 bases, and 3 bases lay in between. The CDR3 region is CASSYSGYGYTF. In nucleotides, the CDR3 is TGTGCCAGCAGTTACTCAGGCTATGGCTACACCTTC.

The chain carries TRBV15 and TRBJ2-3; D is uncertain. V lost 2 bases and J 4 bases, leaving 7 bases between the germline ends. The CDR3 extends over 13 amino acids. Germline CDR1 and CDR2: LNHNV and YYDKDF (reference sequence). CDR3 nucleotide sequence: TGTGCCACCAGCAGATCCCTTGCAGATACGCAGTATTTT. Protein: CATSRSLADTQYF.

The gene calls are TRBV28 and TRBJ1-2, with a possible D match to TRBD1 (5 bases). The germline gives CDR1 MDHEN, CDR2 SYDVKM. The ends were cut back, 3 bases at V and 5 bases at J, with 13 bases in the middle. This CDR3 contains 14 residues. CDR3 loop: CASSLSRRVYGYTF. The DNA for the CDR3 is TGTGCCAGCAGTTTGTCTCGCAGGGTTTATGGCTACACCTTC.

This rearrangement joins TRBV7-3 to TRBJ2-2, with 10 bases that match TRBD1. The CDR3 is 18 amino acids. V lost 1 base and J lost 0; bases outside the gene matches: 5. Germline lookup yields CDR1 SGHTA and CDR2 FQGTGA. Here the CDR3 reads CASSLKRQGASNTGELFF. Here the CDR3 DNA reads TGTGCCAGCAGCTTAAAGAGACAGGGGGCCTCGAACACCGGGGAGCTGTTTTTT.

The chain combines TRBV2 with TRBJ1-5, with 7 bases lining up with TRBD1. This CDR3 region has 15 residues. In germline, CDR1 is SNHLY, CDR2 FYNNEI. Trimming at V came to 6 bases and at J to 6 bases, leaving 11 bases not matched to a gene. The DNA of the CDR3 is TGTGCCAGCAGCCAACCCGGGACAGCTTCTCAGCCCCAGCATTTT. It yields the protein CASSQPGTASQPQHF.

The chain links TRBV19 to TRBJ2-1; D uncertain. CDR1 and CDR2 (germline): LNHDA, SQIVND (reference sequence). The V end was cut by 7 bases, the J end by 7 bases, with 20 bases between. The CDR3 sequence is 15 residues long. The CDR3 bases are TGTGCCAGTACCCGCAAGGATATATGGCGAAATGAGCAGTTCTTC. Protein product: CASTRKDIWRNEQFF. The full variable domain, rest sourced from reference TRBV19 and TRBJ2-1, is DGGITQSPKYLFRKEGQNVTLSCEQNLNHDAMYWYRQDPGQGLRLIYYSQIVNDFQKGDIAEGYSVSREKKESFPLTVTSAQKNPTAFYLCASTRKDIWRNEQFFGPGTRLTVL.

V and J are TRBV2 and TRBJ1-1, with TRBD1 as a possible D gene (6 bases). Trimming removed 1 base from V and 5 bases from J, with 11 bases in between. The CDR3 is made up of 14 amino acids. Germline values: CDR1 SNHLY, CDR2 FYNNEI. CDR3 region: CASSEGRTVTEAFF. For the CDR3, the DNA is TGTGCCAGCAGTGAAGGGAGGACAGTTACTGAAGCTTTCTTT. Based on the CDR3 plus reference TRBV2 and TRBJ1-1, the full variable domain is EPEVTQTPSHQVTQMGQEVILRCVPISNHLYFYWYRQILGQKVEFLVSFYNNEISEKSEIFDDQFSVERPDGSNFTLKIRSTKLEDSAMYFCASSEGRTVTEAFFGQGTRLTVV.

Points on this clone: Other DNA sequences from this sample encode an identical CDR3 as well. The chain couples TRBV15 to TRBJ1-1; D gene unclear. There are 12 residues in the CDR3. Deletions cut 3 bases from V and 3 bases from J, with 5 bases between. The germline CDR1 and CDR2 sequences are LNHNV and YYDKDF (reference sequence). CDR3 protein: CATSSGDTEAFF. Written as DNA, the CDR3 is TGTGCCACCAGCAGCGGGGACACTGAAGCTTTCTTT.

The J gene is TRBJ1-1, the V gene TRBV5-1; 7 bases are a match to TRBD1. With 2 bases clipped from V and 1 base from J, the junction kept 5 bases outside the gene matches. Germline V gives CDR1 SGHRS, CDR2 YFSETQ. The CDR3 spans 15 residues. The CDR3 DNA reads TGCGCCAGCAGCTTTTCGGCAGGGGGGAACACTGAAGCTTTCTTT. Translating it yields CASSFSAGGNTEAFF.

The count of this clone is one. For the CDR3, the DNA is TGTGCCAGCAGCGTGGGGTTAGCGCGGAGCTCCTACAATGAGCAGTTCTTC. It encodes CASSVGLARSSYNEQFF. The V call is TRBV9, the J call TRBJ2-1, with D possibly being TRBD2 (5 bases). V was shortened by 2 bases and J by 0 bases, with 15 bases between the two germline ends. This CDR3 comprises 17 residues. Germline V gene data show CDR1 as SGDLS and CDR2 as YYNGEE.

J is TRBJ2-4 and V is TRBV28; 15 bases agree with TRBD2. V was clipped by 6 bases and J by 9 bases; unmatched bases: 6. CDR1 and CDR2 (germline): MDHEN, SYDVKM. The CDR3 spans 15 residues. CDR3 sequence: CASSGRTSGRAIQYF. The CDR3 DNA reads as TGTGCCAGCAGCGGACGGACTAGCGGGAGGGCCATTCAGTACTTC.

The rearrangement uses TRBV28 and TRBJ2-5; a weak D match, TRBD2 (5 bases). The length of the CDR3 is 16 residues. V dropped 3 bases and J dropped 5 bases, with 19 bases sitting between them. From germline, CDR1 is MDHEN and CDR2 SYDVKM. CDR3 amino acids: CASSFIPLLGWETQYF. In nucleotides, the CDR3 is TGTGCCAGCAGTTTTATCCCCTTACTAGGGTGGGAGACCCAGTACTTC. Full variable domain (rest looked up from reference TRBV28 and TRBJ2-5): DVKVTQSSRYLVKRTGEKVFLECVQDMDHENMFWYRQDPGLGLRLIYFSYDVKMKEKGDIPEGYSVSREKKERFSLILESASTNQTSMYLCASSFIPLLGWETQYFGPGTRLLVL.

This clone was observed once. The J gene is TRBJ2-1, the V gene TRBV28, with D perhaps TRBD2 (6 bases). Trimming took 4 bases from V and 6 from J, leaving 28 bases between them. Germline assignment: CDR1 MDHEN and CDR2 SYDVKM. CDR3 length equals 19 residues. The DNA for the CDR3 is TGTGCCAGCAGTTATCAGACCCCTGGACGCCTAGCGCGATCCAATGAGCAGTTCTTC. As protein: CASSYQTPGRLARSNEQFF. Together with reference TRBV28 and TRBJ2-1, the CDR3 gives the full variable domain: DVKVTQSSRYLVKRTGEKVFLECVQDMDHENMFWYRQDPGLGLRLIYFSYDVKMKEKGDIPEGYSVSREKKERFSLILESASTNQTSMYLCASSYQTPGRLARSNEQFFGPGTRLTVL.

The chain has TRBV11-2 and TRBJ1-1, with 7 bases matching TRBD1. The CDR3 totals 15 residues. The trim removed 5 bases at V and 4 bases at J, leaving 10 bases unmatched. CDR1 and CDR2 (germline): SGHAT, FQNNGV. Here the CDR3 DNA reads TGTGCCAGCAGCCAGCGACAGGGAGAAGTCACTGAAGCTTTCTTT. Residues: CASSQRQGEVTEAFF.

The V call is TRBV5-1, the J call TRBJ2-5; D is undetermined. Germline loops: CDR1 SGHRS, CDR2 YFSETQ. V was shortened by 0 bases and J by 4 bases, with 10 bases between the two germline ends. The CDR3 runs 14 residues. The CDR3 DNA follows: TGCGCCAGCAGCTTGGCCAACGGCTTAGAGACCCAGTACTTC. Residues: CASSLANGLETQYF.